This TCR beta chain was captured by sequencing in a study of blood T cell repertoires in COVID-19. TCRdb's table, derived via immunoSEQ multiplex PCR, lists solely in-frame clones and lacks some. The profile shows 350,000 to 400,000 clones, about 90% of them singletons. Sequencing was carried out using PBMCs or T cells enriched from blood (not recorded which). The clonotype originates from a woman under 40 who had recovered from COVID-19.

CDR3 residues: CASSLGSYNEQFF. CDR3 bases: TGTGCCAGCAGCTTGGGCAGCTACAATGAGCAGTTCTTC. This chain uses TRBV5-6 with TRBJ2-1; no firm D call. The length of the CDR3 is 13 residues. Germline V CDR1 and CDR2: SGHDT, YYEEEE. V lost 0 bases and J lost 3, with 4 bases in between. The entire variable domain, with the rest obtained from reference TRBV5-6 and TRBJ2-1, is as follows: DAGVTQSPTHLIKTRGQQVTLRCSPKSGHDTVSWYQQALGQGPQFIFQYYEEEERQRGNFPDRFSGHQFPNYSSELNVNALLLGDSALYLCASSLGSYNEQFFGPGTRLTVL.